The 32 T cell receptor beta chains given below trace back to one sample, sequenced in a study of shared clonotypes between healthy human individuals. Produced via immunoSEQ multiplex PCR; TCRdb's table is partial and in-frame only. Of 1,500,000 or so clones detected, about 98.5% appear once; the ten largest clones hold roughly 0.36%. The material sequenced was naive CD4+ T cells sorted from blood. Subset defined: CD45RA+ positively selected. These receptors came from a young man in good health.

V is TRBV2 and J is TRBJ2-1, with a weak D call TRBD2 (6 bases). V dropped 2 bases and J dropped 15 bases, with 17 bases sitting between them. The CDR3 has 13 residues. Germline values: CDR1 SNHLY, CDR2 FYNNEI. CDR3 nucleotide sequence: TGTGCCAGCAGTGAAATGCGGGACCGAGCCGGGTTCTTC. Protein product: CASSEMRDRAGFF.

This clone appeared once. The chain couples TRBV4-3 to TRBJ2-7, with 9 bases that match TRBD2. The CDR3 consists of 15 residues. V lost 6 bases and J lost 2; bases outside the gene matches: 8. Looked up from germline, CDR1 is LGHNA and CDR2 is YSLEER. The CDR3 here is CASSRNLAGPYEQYF. CDR3 coding DNA: TGCGCCAGCAGTCGTAATCTAGCGGGACCCTACGAGCAGTACTTC.

The chain combines TRBV20-1 with TRBJ1-3; no clear D. This CDR3 is 11 amino acids long. In germline, CDR1 is DFQATT, CDR2 SNEGSKA (reference sequence). V was clipped by 0 bases and J by 3 bases, with 0 bases between them. CDR3 residues: CSARDGNTIYF. The CDR3 coding sequence is TGCAGTGCTAGAGATGGAAACACCATATATTTT.

The chain couples TRBV11-2 to TRBJ2-7, with 9 bases aligning to TRBD1. With 5 bases clipped from V and 4 bases from J, the junction kept 9 bases outside the gene matches. Per the germline V gene, CDR1 is SGHAT and CDR2 is FQNNGV. CDR3 length equals 15 residues. CDR3 in amino acids: CASSHTGTGLYEQYF. For the CDR3, the DNA is TGTGCCAGCAGCCACACCGGGACAGGGTTATACGAGCAGTACTTC.

The chain employs TRBV5-6 and TRBJ2-7, with 11 bases lining up with TRBD2. Trimming took 5 bases from V and 6 from J; bases not matched to a gene: 10. CDR1 and CDR2 (germline): SGHDT, YYEEEE. The CDR3 runs to 15 residues. The CDR3 DNA sequence: TGTGCCAGCAGTTTGACTAGCGGGAAGAAAGCCGAGCAGTACTTC. Translated: CASSLTSGKKAEQYF.

This clone showed up just once. The rearrangement links TRBV2 to TRBJ2-7; TRBD1 matches at 7 bases. Germline V gene data show CDR1 as SNHLY and CDR2 as FYNNEI. Trimming cost V 7 bases and J 4 bases; bases outside gene matches: 7. This CDR3 contains 13 residues. CDR3 loop: CASKPQGLYEQYF. The CDR3 DNA follows: TGTGCCAGCAAACCACAGGGGCTGTACGAGCAGTACTTC.

This sequence joins TRBV7-8 and TRBJ1-2, with TRBD1 matching 10 bases. This CDR3 is built from 16 residues. Germline loops: CDR1 SGHVS, CDR2 FQNEAQ. The V and J ends lost 2 bases and 6 bases, in that order; junction bases with no gene match: 9. The CDR3 protein is CASSLISGQGSNGYTF. CDR3 in DNA: TGTGCCAGCAGCTTAATCTCGGGACAGGGGTCAAATGGCTACACCTTC.

This clone showed up just once. The chain employs TRBV5-5 and TRBJ2-5, with D perhaps given as TRBD1 or TRBD2 (6 bases each). The CDR3 sequence is 17 residues long. CDR1 is SGHKS and CDR2 is YYEKEE in the germline V gene (reference sequence). The V end lost 0 bases, the J end lost 2 bases, and 17 bases lay between the germline ends. CDR3 bases: TGTGCCAGCAGCTTGGCGGTGCTTTTAGGGGGGCAAGAGACCCAGTACTTC. It specifies CASSLAVLLGGQETQYF. Filled out from reference TRBV5-5 and TRBJ2-5, the complete variable domain reads DAGVTQSPTHLIKTRGQQVTLRCSPISGHKSVSWYQQVLGQGPQFIFQYYEKEERGRGNFPDRFSARQFPNYSSELNVNALLLGDSALYLCASSLAVLLGGQETQYFGPGTRLLVL.

The J gene is TRBJ2-1, the V gene TRBV9; tentatively, D is TRBD1 or TRBD2 (6 bases each). Germline loops: CDR1 SGDLS, CDR2 YYNGEE. This CDR3 is built from 18 residues. V was cut by 0 bases and J by 0 bases, with 16 bases left in between. The CDR3 here is CASSVAPWGASSYNEQFF. The CDR3 nucleotides read TGTGCCAGCAGCGTAGCCCCTTGGGGGGCAAGCTCCTACAATGAGCAGTTCTTC.

The chain uses TRBV18 and TRBJ2-3; D is possibly TRBD2 (5 bases). Between the trimmed V and J ends, which lost 3 bases and 4 bases, there was a span of 11 bases. The length of the CDR3 is 14 residues. CDR1 is KGHSH and CDR2 is LQKENI in the germline V gene. CDR3 residues: CASSPVGVADTQYF. The CDR3, as DNA: TGTGCCAGCTCACCTGTCGGGGTGGCAGATACGCAGTATTTT.

This chain connects TRBV5-1 to TRBJ1-2, with a weak D call TRBD1 (6 bases). Trimming took 3 bases from V and 2 from J, leaving 17 bases between them. The CDR3 contains 16 residues. Germline CDR1 and CDR2: SGHRS and YFSETQ. The CDR3 protein is CASSWGITTGNYGYTF. The DNA of the CDR3 is TGCGCCAGCAGCTGGGGAATCACGACAGGAAACTATGGCTACACCTTC.

This clone has a single count. This chain uses TRBV14 with TRBJ2-7, with TRBD2 matching over 7 bases. Trimming cost V 4 bases and J 3 bases; bases outside gene matches: 15. Looked up from germline, CDR1 is SGHDN and CDR2 is FVKESK. The CDR3 is 17 amino acids. The CDR3 DNA is TGTGCCAGCAGCCGAGGCAGACTAGCCGAAATAAGCTACGAGCAGTACTTC. It encodes CASSRGRLAEISYEQYF.

This chain joins TRBV5-6 and TRBJ2-6; D gene unclear. The ends were cut back, 5 bases at V and 6 bases at J, with 9 bases in the middle. The CDR3 is 13 residues long. From germline, CDR1 is SGHDT and CDR2 YYEEEE. The CDR3 spells CASRVKAANVLTF. In nucleotides, the CDR3 is TGTGCCAGCAGAGTTAAGGCGGCCAACGTCCTGACTTTC.

For the CDR3, the DNA is TGTGCCAGCGAGGGGGCCCTCACAGATACGCAGTATTTT. It yields the protein CASEGALTDTQYF. The gene calls are TRBV6-1 and TRBJ2-3, with TRBD1 identical over 7 bases. This CDR3 has 13 amino acids. Germline V gene lookup returns CDR1 MNHNS and CDR2 SASEGT. V was clipped by 8 bases and J by 2 bases; unmatched bases: 4.

Points on this clone: This CDR3 is also generated by other DNA sequences in the sample. The chain links TRBV29-1 to TRBJ1-5; TRBD1 aligns across 7 bases. This CDR3 comprises 13 residues. CDR1 is SQVTM, CDR2 ANQGSEA, per germline. V shed 4 bases, J shed 7 bases, and the junction held 7 bases outside the gene matches. The CDR3 here is CSVGEGAGQPQHF. CDR3 coding DNA: TGCAGCGTTGGAGAGGGGGCGGGACAGCCCCAGCATTTT.

The chain carries TRBV7-9 and TRBJ2-5; 9 bases fit TRBD1. The length of the CDR3 is 16 residues. Germline V lookup: CDR1 SEHNR, CDR2 FQNEAQ (reference sequence). Germline trimming cut 3 bases from V and 5 bases from J; bases unmatched to any gene: 10. The CDR3 nucleotides are TGTGCCAGCAGCTTCACCGGGACAGGGCGATCGGAGACCCAGTACTTC. Protein product: CASSFTGTGRSETQYF. The complete variable domain, with remaining parts taken from reference TRBV7-9 and TRBJ2-5, reads DTGVSQNPRHKITKRGQNVTFRCDPISEHNRLYWYRQTLGQGPEFLTYFQNEAQLEKSRLLSDRFSAERPKGSFSTLEIQRTEQGDSAMYLCASSFTGTGRSETQYFGPGTRLLVL.

The chain couples TRBV10-2 to TRBJ1-2; TRBD1 might be the D (5 bases). V lost 5 bases, J lost 3 bases, and 10 bases lay in between. CDR3 length equals 13 residues. The germline V gene encodes CDR1 WSHSY and CDR2 SAAADI. CDR3 region: CASSSTADYGYTF. The DNA for the CDR3 is TGCGCCAGCAGTTCGACAGCGGACTATGGCTACACCTTC.

The chain links TRBV4-3 to TRBJ2-1; D call uncertain. V was shortened by 3 bases and J by 4 bases, with 10 bases between the two germline ends. The CDR3 is 14 amino acids. CDR1 and CDR2 (germline): LGHNA, YSLEER. CDR3 region: CASSQELSYNEQFF. In DNA form, the CDR3 reads TGCGCCAGCAGCCAGGAGTTGAGTTACAATGAGCAGTTCTTC.

This clone was picked up one time. This chain links TRBV7-2 with TRBJ2-1; no clear D gene. Deletions cut 2 bases from V and 0 bases from J, with 14 bases between. Looked up from germline, CDR1 is SGHTA and CDR2 is FQGNSA. The CDR3 is made up of 17 amino acids. The CDR3 region has the DNA TGTGCCAGCAGCTTATTTTCTGGGGATAGCTCCTACAATGAGCAGTTCTTC. This translates into CASSLFSGDSSYNEQFF. Complete variable domain (other parts from reference TRBV7-2 and TRBJ2-1): GAGVSQSPSNKVTEKGKDVELRCDPISGHTALYWYRQSLGQGLEFLIYFQGNSAPDKSGLPSDRFSAERTGGSVSTLTIQRTQQEDSAVYLCASSLFSGDSSYNEQFFGPGTRLTVL.

V gene TRBV5-8 combines with J gene TRBJ1-5, with D maybe TRBD1 (6 bases). Germline V CDR1 and CDR2: SGHTS, YDEGEE. The CDR3 has 15 amino acids. V was pared by 4 bases and J by 3 bases, with 14 bases between. CDR3 nucleotides: TGTGCCAGCAGCCCCGGGACAAAGAACAATCAGCCCCAGCATTTT. This codes for CASSPGTKNNQPQHF.

The rearrangement uses TRBV25-1 and TRBJ2-5, with 9 bases matching TRBD2. V lost 6 bases to trimming and J lost 0 bases; unmatched junction nucleotides: 8. Germline loops: CDR1 MGHDK, CDR2 SYGVNS. This CDR3 comprises 16 residues. The CDR3 here is CASSETSGKYQETQYF. DNA for the CDR3: TGTGCCAGCAGCGAGACTAGCGGCAAGTACCAAGAGACCCAGTACTTC.

This rearrangement joins TRBV5-4 to TRBJ1-2; 7 nucleotides align to TRBD1. CDR3 size: 14 residues. From germline, CDR1 is SGHNT and CDR2 YYREEE (reference sequence). J was trimmed by 5 bases and V by 4 bases; bases with no gene match: 8. The CDR3 nucleotides read TGTGCCAGCAGCCCCGACGTGACAGGGTATGGCTACACCTTC. Amino acids: CASSPDVTGYGYTF.

The chain couples TRBV6-1 to TRBJ2-3, with TRBD2 matching 10 bases. Trimming took 1 base from V and 2 from J; bases not matched to a gene: 3. This CDR3 has 16 residues. The germline V gene encodes CDR1 MNHNS and CDR2 SASEGT. For the CDR3, the DNA is TGTGCCAGCAGTGAAGGGACTAGCGGATACACAGATACGCAGTATTTT. It translates to CASSEGTSGYTDTQYF.

The chain recombines TRBV7-9 with TRBJ1-5, with a weak D call TRBD1 (6 bases). The length of the CDR3 is 14 residues. The V and J ends lost 5 bases and 2 bases respectively, with 10 bases between them. Germline V lookup: CDR1 SEHNR, CDR2 FQNEAQ (reference sequence). The CDR3: CASSERGGNQPQHF. CDR3 in DNA: TGTGCCAGCAGCGAAAGGGGGGGCAATCAGCCCCAGCATTTT.

J is TRBJ1-1 and V is TRBV28, with D hard to call. Germline CDR1 MDHEN, CDR2 SYDVKM. V lost 6 bases, J lost 4 bases, and 15 bases lay in between. The CDR3 totals 14 residues. The CDR3 DNA reads TGTGCCAGCAGCGCTGGGCCACGCGGCACTGAAGCTTTCTTT. It specifies CASSAGPRGTEAFF.

The V and J genes are TRBV6-5 and TRBJ2-4, with D uncertain. Germline assignment: CDR1 MNHEY and CDR2 SVGAGI. V shed 4 bases and J shed 7 bases, with 14 bases lying between them. This CDR3 spans 14 amino acids. The CDR3 here is CASSSNSPFNIQYF. The DNA for the CDR3 is TGTGCCAGCAGTTCAAACAGTCCCTTTAACATTCAGTACTTC.

About this clone: This CDR3 is also generated by other DNA sequences in the sample. This chain connects TRBV28 to TRBJ1-1; D remains unclear. CDR3 size: 12 residues. Germline V gives CDR1 MDHEN, CDR2 SYDVKM. V was shortened by 3 bases and J by 3 bases, with 5 bases between the two germline ends. This CDR3 reads CASSLTHTEAFF. In DNA form, the CDR3 reads TGTGCCAGCAGTTTGACACACACTGAAGCTTTCTTT. The full variable domain, in which reference TRBV28 and TRBJ1-1 provide the parts outside the CDR3, is DVKVTQSSRYLVKRTGEKVFLECVQDMDHENMFWYRQDPGLGLRLIYFSYDVKMKEKGDIPEGYSVSREKKERFSLILESASTNQTSMYLCASSLTHTEAFFGQGTRLTVV.

The chain has TRBV7-8 and TRBJ1-2; 9 bases are a match to TRBD1. Losses at the gene ends were 0 bases for V and 5 bases for J; bases not matched to a gene: 10. There are 17 residues in the CDR3. CDR1 SGHVS and CDR2 FQNEAQ come from the germline V gene. CDR3 DNA: TGTGCCAGCAGCTTAGCTCTCGGGACAGGGCGGTGGTATGGCTACACCTTC. The encoded protein is CASSLALGTGRWYGYTF.

CDR3 loop: CASSWTGNGNTEAFF. The DNA for the CDR3 is TGTGCCAGCAGCTGGACAGGGAACGGGAACACTGAAGCTTTCTTT. The rearrangement uses TRBV7-8 and TRBJ1-1; 8 positions agree with TRBD1. In germline, CDR1 is SGHVS, CDR2 FQNEAQ. The CDR3 runs 15 residues. V was pared by 4 bases and J by 1 base, with 5 bases of the junction left unmatched.

The chain carries TRBV7-6 and TRBJ1-3; no definite D call. CDR1 and CDR2 (germline): SGHVS, FNYEAQ. Deletions cut 1 base from V and 3 bases from J, with 10 bases between. The CDR3 sequence is 15 residues long. CDR3: CASSLVHGFGNTIYF. Here the CDR3 DNA reads TGTGCCAGCAGCTTAGTTCACGGTTTTGGAAACACCATATATTTT.

The chain employs TRBV29-1 and TRBJ2-7; 8 nucleotides line up with TRBD1. The V gene end was trimmed by 7 bases and the J gene end by 4 bases; junction bases not matched to a gene: 9. The CDR3 consists of 13 residues. The germline V gene encodes CDR1 SQVTM and CDR2 ANQGSEA. CDR3 region: CSAGDRTMYEQYF. DNA of the CDR3: TGCAGCGCCGGGGACAGGACAATGTACGAGCAGTACTTC.

V usage is TRBV18 and J usage is TRBJ2-3; perhaps TRBD1 as D (5 bases). V lost 4 bases and J 0 bases, leaving 11 bases between the germline ends. Germline V gene lookup returns CDR1 KGHSH and CDR2 LQKENI. The CDR3 length is 15 residues. The CDR3 protein is CASSLTQVSTDTQYF. DNA of the CDR3: TGTGCCAGCTCACTAACACAGGTTAGCACAGATACGCAGTATTTT.